This passage covers 29 T cell receptor beta chains from one sample sequenced in a study of beta chain features in type 1 diabetes. Expressed TCRB transcripts were sequenced, since all the RNA that had been isolated was reverse transcribed. Profiled with immunoSEQ multiplex PCR; TCRdb holds only in-frame clones, not every one. The repertoire holds 250,000 to 350,000 clones, with roughly an eighth as singletons. Study-level points and caveats: In every one of the four CD4+ subsets, TCRB CDR3s were moderately but significantly shorter in Type 1 diabetes patients.

No antigens are known for them. Sequencing was done on a sample of naive CD4+ T cells from blood. Receptors originate from a man aged 30 to 45 with type 1 diabetes.

There are a few counts of this clone. Distinct nucleotide sequences in the sample also encode this CDR3. The chain couples TRBV18 to TRBJ2-3, with D possibly being TRBD1 (5 bases). V lost 3 bases, J lost 4 bases, and 8 bases lay in between. Germline CDR1 reads KGHSH; CDR2 reads LQKENI. The CDR3 length is 13 residues. This chain's CDR3 is CASSPQGADTQYF. The CDR3 region has the DNA TGTGCCAGCTCACCGCAGGGTGCAGATACGCAGTATTTT.

A few counts support this clone. DNA for the CDR3: TGTGCCAGCACCCCTCCAGTCAGCGGGAGTATCGATGAGCAGTTCTTC. This encodes CASTPPVSGSIDEQFF. J is TRBJ2-1 and V is TRBV28; 8 bases match TRBD2. V lost 7 bases, J lost 8 bases, and 16 bases stayed unmatched. CDR1 MDHEN and CDR2 SYDVKM come from the germline V gene. The CDR3 spans 16 residues. The complete variable domain, with remaining parts taken from reference TRBV28 and TRBJ2-1, reads DVKVTQSSRYLVKRTGEKVFLECVQDMDHENMFWYRQDPGLGLRLIYFSYDVKMKEKGDIPEGYSVSREKKERFSLILESASTNQTSMYLCASTPPVSGSIDEQFFGPGTRLTVL.

V and J are TRBV7-9 and TRBJ1-1; D is ambiguous. V lost 5 bases and J 2 bases, leaving 18 bases between the germline ends. Germline V lookup: CDR1 SEHNR, CDR2 FQNEAQ (reference sequence). CDR3 length: 16 residues. The CDR3: CASSGGVSEGNTEAFF. The CDR3 DNA reads as TGTGCCAGCAGCGGTGGGGTCTCGGAGGGTAACACTGAAGCTTTCTTT.

The chain links TRBV28 to TRBJ2-1; D is undetermined. V was shortened by 4 bases and J by 9 bases, with 13 bases between the two germline ends. CDR3 length: 13 amino acids. Germline values: CDR1 MDHEN, CDR2 SYDVKM. CDR3 residues: CASSSPGGREQFF. The CDR3 DNA is TGTGCCAGCAGTTCACCAGGTGGGCGTGAGCAGTTCTTC.

This clone was detected a few times. This chain joins TRBV9 and TRBJ1-3, with D unresolved. This CDR3 contains 16 residues. Germline V CDR1 and CDR2: SGDLS, YYNGEE. Trimming took off 4 bases at V and 0 bases at J, with 14 bases between the two ends. CDR3 bases: TGTGCCAGCAGCCTCCAGGTGACCAACTCTGGAAACACCATATATTTT. Translation: CASSLQVTNSGNTIYF.

The rearrangement links TRBV18 to TRBJ1-2, with D possibly being TRBD1 (5 bases). This CDR3 has 14 amino acids. V gave up 1 base and J gave up 1 base, with 7 bases separating them. Germline V CDR1 and CDR2: KGHSH, LQKENI. The CDR3 bases are TGTGCCAGCTCACCACGGGGGGATAACTATGGCTACACCTTC. This gives the protein CASSPRGDNYGYTF.

Note on this clone: Other nucleotide sequences from this sample produce the same CDR3. This chain links TRBV18 with TRBJ2-5, with 8 bases that match TRBD2. V lost 5 bases to trimming and J lost 1 base; unmatched junction nucleotides: 0. The CDR3 is 13 residues long. Looked up from germline, CDR1 is KGHSH and CDR2 is LQKENI. CDR3 in DNA: TGTGCCAGCTCAAGCGGGAGCCAAGAGACCCAGTACTTC. This gives the protein CASSSGSQETQYF.

This clone has more than one count but fewer than ten. This sequence joins TRBV11-2 and TRBJ1-2; D is uncertain. V was shortened by 1 base and J by 5 bases, with 5 bases between the two germline ends. The CDR3 runs 12 residues. The V gene's germline CDR1 is SGHAT and CDR2 FQNNGV. The CDR3: CASSLGHYGYTF. The CDR3 bases are TGTGCCAGCAGCTTAGGGCATTATGGCTACACCTTC.

The gene calls are TRBV6-6 and TRBJ1-5; a possible D gene is TRBD1 (6 bases). CDR3 size: 13 residues. Germline V gene data show CDR1 as MNHNY and CDR2 as SVGAGI (reference sequence). Trimming cost V 7 bases and J 2 bases, with 9 bases left between them. The CDR3 spells CASKQGGNQPQHF. The CDR3 nucleotides are TGTGCCAGCAAACAGGGCGGCAATCAGCCCCAGCATTTT.

This clone was observed a few times. The V call is TRBV6-1, the J call TRBJ2-5, with no clear D. This CDR3 region has 14 residues. Germline V lookup: CDR1 MNHNS, CDR2 SASEGT. V was shortened by 4 bases and J by 4 bases, with 13 bases between the two germline ends. The CDR3 DNA follows: TGTGCCAGCAGTGTCTTTGATCTAGGAGAGACCCAGTACTTC. This codes for CASSVFDLGETQYF.

This clone was seen a single time. This sequence joins TRBV28 and TRBJ2-3; 12 nucleotides align to TRBD2. From germline, CDR1 is MDHEN and CDR2 SYDVKM. This CDR3 spans 17 amino acids. V was pared by 6 bases and J by 2 bases, with 9 bases of the junction left unmatched. The CDR3 region has the DNA TGTGCCAGCAGGTCCTCGGGGACTAGCGGGTCCACAGATACGCAGTATTTT. Translation gives CASRSSGTSGSTDTQYF.

This clone has more than one count but fewer than ten. This chain joins TRBV5-1 and TRBJ1-1; D not certain. Germline CDR1 is SGHRS and CDR2 is YFSETQ. This CDR3 has 11 amino acids. Trimming left V 0 bases short and J 8 bases short, with 5 bases between. The CDR3 is CASSLGVEAFF. CDR3 bases: TGCGCCAGCAGCTTGGGAGTCGAAGCTTTCTTT.

The V call is TRBV28, the J call TRBJ2-7, with TRBD1 identical over 11 bases. This CDR3 comprises 15 residues. The V and J ends lost 5 bases and 9 bases, in that order; junction bases with no gene match: 12. Germline assignment: CDR1 MDHEN and CDR2 SYDVKM. The CDR3 loop is CASSGPGQGGTGQYF. The CDR3 region has the DNA TGTGCCAGCAGTGGCCCGGGACAGGGGGGGACGGGGCAGTACTTC.

The chain carries TRBV7-3 and TRBJ2-1, with D perhaps matching TRBD2 (6 bases). This CDR3 is built from 18 residues. V shed 1 base and J shed 2 bases, with 18 bases lying between them. From germline, CDR1 is SGHTA and CDR2 FQGTGA. The CDR3 DNA sequence: TGTGCCAGCAGCTTAATGCCCGTGGGGAGCGGGCCCTACAATGAGCAGTTCTTC. Residues: CASSLMPVGSGPYNEQFF.

The V and J genes are TRBV18 and TRBJ1-1; 8 bases line up with TRBD1. CDR1 and CDR2 from the germline V gene are KGHSH and LQKENI. The CDR3 is made up of 15 amino acids. V lost 3 bases, J lost 4 bases, and 7 bases stayed unmatched. This CDR3 is CASSPSTGGSTEAFF. For the CDR3, the DNA is TGTGCCAGCTCACCCTCTACAGGGGGGAGCACTGAAGCTTTCTTT.

The chain uses TRBV5-6 and TRBJ1-1; perhaps TRBD1 as D (6 bases). Trimming pared 4 bases from V and 1 base from J, leaving 14 bases between. Germline CDR1 and CDR2: SGHDT and YYEEEE. The CDR3 is made up of 15 amino acids. Written as DNA, the CDR3 is TGTGCCAGCAGCCCCGTGGGGGCTTCGAACACTGAAGCTTTCTTT. Translating gives CASSPVGASNTEAFF.

The chain combines TRBV11-2 with TRBJ1-2, with TRBD1 as a possible D gene (5 bases). V dropped 6 bases and J dropped 4 bases, with 15 bases sitting between them. The CDR3 contains 14 residues. Germline V gives CDR1 SGHAT, CDR2 FQNNGV. Here the CDR3 reads CASSPNRGGYGYTF. CDR3 sequence (DNA): TGTGCCAGCAGTCCCAATCGCGGGGGCTATGGCTACACCTTC.

The chain links TRBV7-3 to TRBJ2-7; 9 nucleotides match TRBD1. The J segment lost 2 bases and the V segment lost 5 bases, leaving 4 bases of the junction unmatched. Germline CDR1 and CDR2: SGHTA and FQGTGA. The CDR3 sequence is 14 residues long. In DNA form, the CDR3 reads TGTGCCAGCAGCCTTACAGGGGGCGCCTACGAGCAGTACTTC. Protein: CASSLTGGAYEQYF.

The chain carries TRBV7-2 and TRBJ2-5, with a possible D match to TRBD1 (6 bases). This CDR3 region has 16 residues. Germline loops: CDR1 SGHTA, CDR2 FQGNSA. Between the trimmed V and J ends, which lost 4 bases and 5 bases, there was a span of 20 bases. The CDR3 loop reads CASSSGWGTRKETQYF. CDR3 DNA sequence: TGTGCCAGCAGCTCCGGGTGGGGGACAAGGAAGGAGACCCAGTACTTC.

This chain connects TRBV27 to TRBJ1-1, with 7 bases fitting TRBD1. Germline lookup yields CDR1 MNHEY and CDR2 SMNVEV (reference sequence). This CDR3 is 15 amino acids long. V shed 4 bases and J 11 bases; nucleotides not matched to a gene: 16. The CDR3 DNA is TGTGCCAGCAGTTCGCCCTATACGGGACAGACCGCGGCTTTCTTT. This encodes CASSSPYTGQTAAFF.

This clone showed up just a few times. The rearrangement uses TRBV5-4 and TRBJ2-1, with 7 bases identical to TRBD1. This CDR3 spans 15 amino acids. After removal of 3 bases from V and 7 bases from J, the junction contained 10 bases not matched to a gene. Germline-derived CDR1 and CDR2 are SGHNT and YYREEE (reference sequence). Here the CDR3 DNA reads TGTGCCAGCAGCTCCAAGAGGGGACAGTGGAATGAGCAGTTCTTC. It specifies CASSSKRGQWNEQFF.

This clone was detected a few times. V gene TRBV7-3 combines with J gene TRBJ2-5; D gene ambiguous. The V gene's germline CDR1 is SGHTA and CDR2 FQGTGA. V gave up 1 base and J gave up 4 bases, with 10 bases separating them. This CDR3 comprises 14 residues. CDR3 coding DNA: TGTGCCAGCAGCTTAAATCCGGGTGCAGAGACCCAGTACTTC. This gives the protein CASSLNPGAETQYF. The full variable domain, completed using reference TRBV7-3 and TRBJ2-5, is GAGVSQTPSNKVTEKGKYVELRCDPISGHTALYWYRQSLGQGPEFLIYFQGTGAADDSGLPNDRFFAVRPEGSVSTLKIQRTERGDSAVYLCASSLNPGAETQYFGPGTRLLVL.

The chain has TRBV19 and TRBJ2-1; tentative D call: TRBD2 (5 bases). The CDR3 is made up of 13 amino acids. Germline V gene sequence: CDR1 LNHDA, CDR2 SQIVND (reference sequence). The V and J ends lost 2 bases and 16 bases respectively, with 18 bases between them. CDR3 in DNA: TGTGCCAGTAGTATACGCCCGGGGATGGGAGCTTTCTTC. Amino acids: CASSIRPGMGAFF.

This clone was observed a few times. The chain carries TRBV30 and TRBJ2-1; 10 nucleotides agree with TRBD2. Germline V gene data show CDR1 as GTSNPN and CDR2 as SVGIG (reference sequence). There are 14 residues in the CDR3. After removal of 7 bases from V and 1 base from J, the junction contained 4 bases not matched to a gene. In nucleotides, the CDR3 is TGTGCCTCTCGACTAGCGGGTTCCTACAATGAGCAGTTCTTC. This encodes CASRLAGSYNEQFF.

The chain joins TRBV19 to TRBJ2-7, with D unclear. Germline V gene data show CDR1 as LNHDA and CDR2 as SQIVND (reference sequence). V lost 8 bases and J 3 bases, leaving 14 bases between the germline ends. The CDR3 is 13 residues long. DNA of the CDR3: TGTGCCAGTGAGAGGCGAGCCGGCTACGAGCAGTACTTC. Translated: CASERRAGYEQYF.

This chain joins TRBV29-1 and TRBJ2-1, with TRBD2 matching over 10 bases. The CDR3 extends over 14 amino acids. Germline loops: CDR1 SQVTM, CDR2 ANQGSEA. V shed 6 bases and J 1 base; nucleotides not matched to a gene: 3. Here the CDR3 DNA reads TGCAGCGTGGGACTAGCGAGATCCTACAATGAGCAGTTCTTC. As protein: CSVGLARSYNEQFF.

Remarks on this clone: Other nucleotide sequences from this sample produce the same CDR3. CDR3 nucleotide sequence: TGTGCCTGGAGTACAGGGGGCGGTCAGCCCCAGCATTTT. Encoded protein: CAWSTGGGQPQHF. The chain combines TRBV30 with TRBJ1-5; 9 positions agree with TRBD1. V was clipped by 2 bases and J by 6 bases; unmatched bases: 2. The germline V gene has CDR1 GTSNPN and CDR2 SVGIG (reference sequence). The CDR3 extends over 13 amino acids.

Points on this clone: Additional DNA sequences in this sample encode the identical CDR3. This rearrangement joins TRBV9 to TRBJ2-7, with 12 bases lining up with TRBD2. V trimming: 0 bases; J trimming: 2 bases; junction bases outside the gene matches: 0. The CDR3 length is 15 residues. Germline V gives CDR1 SGDLS, CDR2 YYNGEE. The CDR3 here is CASSVGTSGTYEQYF. The DNA for the CDR3 is TGTGCCAGCAGCGTAGGGACTAGCGGGACCTACGAGCAGTACTTC.

This rearrangement joins TRBV28 to TRBJ1-2; D remains unclear. Trimming pared 1 base from V and 4 bases from J, leaving 4 bases between. The CDR3 is 12 residues long. Germline CDR1 is MDHEN and CDR2 is SYDVKM. The CDR3 DNA sequence: TGTGCCAGCAGTTTATCCAGCTATGGCTACACCTTC. The encoded protein is CASSLSSYGYTF.